These 21 T cell receptor beta chains originate from one sample sequenced in a study of monozygotic twins with inflammatory bowel disease. TCRdb reanalyzed the 5' RACE reads and collapses them to one entry per CDR3 protein, without DNA. The sample table includes 400,000 to 500,000 distinct CDR3 sequences. The sample taken for sequencing was blood. Receptors were obtained from a human donor with ulcerative colitis or Crohn's disease, or a healthy co-twin of an affected twin (not recorded which).

J is TRBJ2-3 and V is TRBV28; TCRdb indicates TRBD1, and absent DNA this call remains unverified. The CDR3 consists of 17 residues. The germline V gene has CDR1 MDHEN and CDR2 SYDVKM. CDR3 region: CASSLGGAGTVFGTQYF. The complete variable domain, with remaining parts taken from reference TRBV28 and TRBJ2-3, reads DVKVTQSSRYLVKRTGEKVFLECVQDMDHENMFWYRQDPGLGLRLIYFSYDVKMKEKGDIPEGYSVSREKKERFSLILESASTNQTSMYLCASSLGGAGTVFGTQYFGPGTRLTVL.

The chain carries TRBV27 and TRBJ2-4; without DNA, the TCRdb call of TRBD1 cannot be checked. Germline CDR1 reads MNHEY; CDR2 reads SMNVEV (reference sequence). The CDR3 is 15 amino acids. CDR3 loop: CASSLSSAGRNIQYF.

This rearrangement joins TRBV28 to TRBJ2-2; TCRdb outputs TRBD1, but without DNA this stays unchecked. Germline V gene lookup returns CDR1 MDHEN and CDR2 SYDVKM. This CDR3 is 15 amino acids long. The chain's CDR3 is CATKNLGASTGELFF.

This chain connects TRBV11-2 to TRBJ1-1; the TCRdb call, TRBD1, lacks DNA for checking. This CDR3 contains 15 residues. Germline-derived CDR1 and CDR2 are SGHAT and FQNNGV. CDR3 residues: CASSLTPGSNTEAFF.

The chain's CDR3 is CASIPGRKEGEQFF. The genes are TRBV28 and TRBJ2-1; TCRdb picks TRBD1, but there is no DNA to check that call. Germline lookup yields CDR1 MDHEN and CDR2 SYDVKM. This CDR3 contains 14 residues.

The V gene is TRBV6-5, the J gene TRBJ2-7. Germline-derived CDR1 and CDR2 are MNHEY and SVGAGI. This CDR3 comprises 15 residues. The CDR3 is CASSYSTGSSYEQYF.

The chain combines TRBV2 with TRBJ1-5; TCRdb names TRBD1, which stays unverified in the absence of DNA. The CDR3 has 13 amino acids. Germline CDR1 and CDR2: SNHLY and FYNNEI. CDR3 sequence: CASRDREQQPQHF.

The CDR3 is CASSPSTMGSYEQYF. V is TRBV7-9 and J is TRBJ2-7. The CDR3 consists of 15 residues. Per the germline V gene, CDR1 is SEHNR and CDR2 is FQNEAQ (reference sequence).

This sequence joins TRBV14 and TRBJ1-3. This CDR3 contains 12 residues. CDR1 is SGHDN, CDR2 FVKESK, per germline. CDR3 protein: CASSQTGNTIYF.

This chain uses TRBV27 with TRBJ2-5. CDR1 is MNHEY and CDR2 is SMNVEV in the germline V gene (reference sequence). The CDR3 sequence is 14 residues long. This chain's CDR3 is CASSTLALGETQYF.

V gene TRBV15 combines with J gene TRBJ2-5; the TCRdb call, TRBD2, lacks DNA for checking. Germline assignment: CDR1 LNHNV and CDR2 YYDKDF (reference sequence). The CDR3 runs to 16 residues. The CDR3 protein is CATSRPGLAGQETQYF.

V and J are TRBV6-6 and TRBJ1-6; as DNA is missing, the TRBD1 call by TCRdb cannot be tested. CDR1 is MNHNY, CDR2 SVGAGI, per germline (reference sequence). The CDR3 extends over 13 amino acids. This CDR3 reads CASSYGLNGGPSF.

The genes are TRBV20-1 and TRBJ1-2. CDR1 and CDR2 (germline): DFQATT, SNEGSKA (reference sequence). This CDR3 comprises 13 residues. The CDR3 is CRPYNGTSYGYTF.

The genes are TRBV5-6 and TRBJ2-3. This CDR3 has 15 amino acids. CDR1 and CDR2 from the germline V gene are SGHDT and YYEEEE. The CDR3 loop is CASSPTTSSTDTQYF.

This chain links TRBV5-1 with TRBJ2-5; the TCRdb D gene call, TRBD1, has no DNA to confirm it. Per the germline V gene, CDR1 is SGHRS and CDR2 is YFSETQ. This CDR3 is 15 amino acids long. CDR3 sequence reads: CASSLPGRPEETQYF.

J is TRBJ1-1 and V is TRBV6-6. CDR1 is MNHNY and CDR2 is SVGAGI in the germline V gene (reference sequence). CDR3 length: 12 residues. The CDR3 here is CASSYSGAEAFF.

The chain uses TRBV28 and TRBJ2-6; with no DNA, the TCRdb D assignment of TRBD2 cannot be verified. CDR3 length: 18 amino acids. CDR1 is MDHEN, CDR2 SYDVKM, per germline. This CDR3 is CASSPAGTATSGANVLTF.

The chain has TRBV20-1 and TRBJ1-1. The CDR3 loop spans 13 amino acids. Germline V CDR1 and CDR2: DFQATT, SNEGSKA (reference sequence). The CDR3 loop reads CSADKYKNTEAFF.

The chain joins TRBV12-3 or TRBV12-4 to TRBJ2-7; the TRBD2 assignment by TCRdb is unverifiable without DNA. The CDR3 runs 14 residues. CDR3 residues: CASSLFGGTNEQYF.

The genes are TRBV12-3 or TRBV12-4 and TRBJ2-3; TCRdb selects TRBD2, and the lack of DNA leaves this call unchecked. This CDR3 has 15 amino acids. CDR3 amino acids: CASSFNGRSEDTQYF.

The chain has TRBV4-3 and TRBJ2-5; TCRdb names TRBD1, which stays unverified in the absence of DNA. Per the germline V gene, CDR1 is LGHNA and CDR2 is YSLEER. CDR3 length: 17 amino acids. The CDR3 spells CASSHSRPGTGQETQYF.